These 5 T cell receptor beta chains were sequenced from one sample in a study of cytomegalovirus exposure and HLA in healthy donors. The PCR had 60 Vbeta and 13 Jbeta primers. The table came from immunoSEQ multiplex PCR; TCRdb's copy has only in-frame clones and leaves some out. This table holds about 140,000 clones, over 70% found once. The source material was PBMCs. These receptors were taken from a man between 25 and 39 years old in good health and CMV-seronegative.

This chain uses TRBV5-4 with TRBJ1-1; D is possibly TRBD1 (6 bases). Trimming shortened V by 2 bases and J by 7 bases, and 12 bases separated the two germline ends. Germline V gene data show CDR1 as SGHNT and CDR2 as YYREEE (reference sequence). CDR3 length: 13 residues. CDR3 nucleotide sequence: TGTGCCAGCAGCTTATCGACAGGCAGTGAAGCTTTCTTT. Protein: CASSLSTGSEAFF.

The chain is built from TRBV5-1 and TRBJ1-2; D remains unclear. CDR3 length: 14 amino acids. Trimming removed 0 bases at V and 2 bases at J, with 8 bases between. Germline lookup yields CDR1 SGHRS and CDR2 YFSETQ. DNA of the CDR3: TGCGCCAGCAGCTTGGTTGGAGAAAACTATGGCTACACCTTC. Residues: CASSLVGENYGYTF.

The V and J genes are TRBV11-2 and TRBJ2-5, with D tentatively TRBD2 (6 bases). Germline CDR1 is SGHAT and CDR2 is FQNNGV. V gave up 5 bases and J gave up 1 base, with 11 bases separating them. The CDR3 runs 14 residues. The CDR3 DNA sequence: TGTGCCAGCAGCCCGACGGGAGTCCAAGAGACCCAGTACTTC. This encodes CASSPTGVQETQYF.

The chain has TRBV28 and TRBJ2-1; 11 bases agree with TRBD2. Per germline, CDR1 MDHEN and CDR2 SYDVKM. This CDR3 spans 15 amino acids. J gave up 6 bases and V 6 bases, and 7 bases lay outside the gene matches. The CDR3 region has the DNA TGTGCCAGCAGCATTAGCGGGAGGGCCACCAATGAGCAGTTCTTC. Protein sequence: CASSISGRATNEQFF. Full variable domain (rest looked up from reference TRBV28 and TRBJ2-1): DVKVTQSSRYLVKRTGEKVFLECVQDMDHENMFWYRQDPGLGLRLIYFSYDVKMKEKGDIPEGYSVSREKKERFSLILESASTNQTSMYLCASSISGRATNEQFFGPGTRLTVL.

The chain couples TRBV5-1 to TRBJ2-5; TRBD2 matches at 13 bases. Germline loops: CDR1 SGHRS, CDR2 YFSETQ. The CDR3 consists of 18 residues. V trimming: 0 bases; J trimming: 3 bases; junction bases outside the gene matches: 8. CDR3 loop: CASSLGTSGSYAEETQYF. CDR3 sequence (DNA): TGCGCCAGCAGCTTGGGGACTAGCGGGAGCTATGCGGAAGAGACCCAGTACTTC.